This is a list of T cell receptor beta chains from one sample in a study of regulatory dendritic cells for organ transplantation. The protocol was immunoSEQ multiplex PCR, while the TCRdb copy is restricted to in-frame clones and leaves out a portion. The table has 25,000 to 35,000 clones, roughly 80% seen once. Sequencing was performed on naive CD4+ T cells from blood. The origin of the receptors is a human donor in good health. Both conserved end residues are part of each CDR3. The order of the fields is clone size, D gene, V gene, J gene, CDR3 DNA, CDR3 protein. The D gene is left open where the match is weak. The size of a clone is reported for some rows only, either as once, few or many, or as a class for expanded clones.

>-|-|TRBV11-3|TRBJ1-1
TGTGCCAGCAGCTTAGGTCAGAAGGGGGCTTTCTTT
CASSLGQKGAFF
>-|-|TRBV11-2|TRBJ2-2
TGTGCCAGCAGCTTAGTAGGGGGAAACACCGGGGAGCTGTTTTTT
CASSLVGGNTGELFF
>-|TRBD1|TRBV5-1|TRBJ2-3
TGCGCCAGCAGCTCCACAGGGGCCGGAGATACGCAGTATTTT
CASSSTGAGDTQYF
>-|-|TRBV2|TRBJ1-4
TGTGCCAGCAGAAGACAGACTAATGAAAAACTGTTTTTT
CASRRQTNEKLFF
>once|-|TRBV19|TRBJ1-5
TGTGCCAGTAGTATCTTGAATCAGCCCCAGCATTTT
CASSILNQPQHF
>-|TRBD2|TRBV6-1|TRBJ2-2
TGTGCCAGCAATTTACCAGCGGGGGGCTCCGGGGAGCTGTTTTTT
CASNLPAGGSGELFF
>-|-|TRBV20-1|TRBJ1-1
TGCAGCTCCAGGGGCACTGAAGCTTTCTTT
CSSRGTEAFF
>-|-|TRBV10-3|TRBJ1-1
TGTGCCATCAGGAGGCGTGAAACTGAAGCTTTCTTT
CAIRRRETEAFF
>-|-|TRBV4-1|TRBJ2-5
TGCGCCAGCAGCCAATCAGATCAGGGGGGCGGTGAGACCCAGTACTTC
CASSQSDQGGGETQYF
>-|TRBD1|TRBV9|TRBJ1-2
TGTGCCAGCAGCACTCGGACAGGCCTGGGATCTAACTATGGCTACACCTTC
CASSTRTGLGSNYGYTF
>-|TRBD1|TRBV5-5|TRBJ1-2
TGTGCCAGCAGCGGAACAGGGGACGGCTACACCTTC
CASSGTGDGYTF
>once|-|TRBV5-1|TRBJ2-7
TGCGCCAGCAGTCAGAACAGGGAACTCGCCTACGAGCAGTACTTC
CASSQNRELAYEQYF
>-|TRBD1|TRBV5-6|TRBJ1-2
TGTGCCAGCAGCACCCAAATTGGACAGGTGGGGGATAACTATGGCTACACCTTC
CASSTQIGQVGDNYGYTF
>-|TRBD2|TRBV5-4|TRBJ2-3
TGTGCCAGCAGCTTGGCGGTAGCGGGGGGGAGTACAGATACGCAGTATTTT
CASSLAVAGGSTDTQYF
>-|-|TRBV9|TRBJ1-2
TGTGCCAGCAGCGTAGAGGGGAGGGCCCTCTATGGCTACACCTTC
CASSVEGRALYGYTF
>-|-|TRBV18|TRBJ1-1
TGTGCCAGCTCACCACCAGGGAGGGGGAACACTGAAGCTTTCTTT
CASSPPGRGNTEAFF
>few|TRBD1|TRBV2|TRBJ1-2
TGTGCCAGCGACGGGGGACAGGGCGCAGGGGGCTACACCTTC
CASDGGQGAGGYTF
>-|TRBD1|TRBV5-4|TRBJ1-2
TGTGCCAGCAGCTTGGAAGGGGGCGCCTTAGATGGCTACACCTTC
CASSLEGGALDGYTF
>-|TRBD2|TRBV19|TRBJ2-3
TGTGCCAGTACCATGGCGGGGGCAGATACGCAGTATTTT
CASTMAGADTQYF
>few|-|TRBV23-1|TRBJ1-6
TGCGCCAGCAGTCTGTTTAAGACAGCCTATAATTCACCCCTCCACTTT
CASSLFKTAYNSPLHF
>-|-|TRBV5-6|TRBJ2-3
TGTGCCAGCAGCTCTAGAGTGGGGCCAGATACGCAGTATTTT
CASSSRVGPDTQYF
>-|-|TRBV18|TRBJ1-5
TGTGCCAGCTCACCTGAGAGGCAGTACAATCAGCCCCAGCATTTT
CASSPERQYNQPQHF
>-|TRBD1|TRBV19|TRBJ1-3
TGTGCCAGTAGTGAGACAGGGCTTCTCTCTGGAAACACCATATATTTT
CASSETGLLSGNTIYF
>-|-|TRBV5-4|TRBJ1-5
TGTGCCAGCAGCTTGGGGCAGGGTGGCAATCAGCCCCAGCATTTT
CASSLGQGGNQPQHF
>-|TRBD1|TRBV9|TRBJ2-1
TGTGCCAGCAGCATCGCCCCGACAGGGGCAGACGAGCAGTTCTTC
CASSIAPTGADEQFF
>once|TRBD1|TRBV6-1|TRBJ1-5
TGTGCCAGCAGGGGACAGGTTAGCAATCAGCCCCAGCATTTT
CASRGQVSNQPQHF
>-|TRBD2|TRBV2|TRBJ2-1
TGTGCCAGCAGGAGAAAAAACCTGGGGGACTACAATATTTACAATGAGCAGTTCTTC
CASRRKNLGDYNIYNEQFF
>-|TRBD2|TRBV7-9|TRBJ2-5
TGTGCCAGCAGCTTAGCGCATAGCGGGGGCTGGGAGACCCAGTACTTC
CASSLAHSGGWETQYF
>-|-|TRBV5-3|TRBJ2-7
TGTGCCAGAAGCTTGGGACAGACCTTTTCTAGCTCCTACGAGCAGTACTTC
CARSLGQTFSSSYEQYF
>-|TRBD2|TRBV5-5|TRBJ2-7
TGTGCCAGCGGTTTAGGCGGGGCTAGCGGCTCCTACGAGCAGTACTTC
CASGLGGASGSYEQYF
>-|TRBD1|TRBV2|TRBJ2-5
TGTGCCAGCAGCGGACAGGGGGCGTGGGAGACCCAGTACTTC
CASSGQGAWETQYF
>-|-|TRBV5-1|TRBJ2-1
TGCGCCAGCAGCTTGGAAGCAGGGCCCGGTCGTGATGAGCAGTTCTTC
CASSLEAGPGRDEQFF
>-|TRBD1|TRBV11-1|TRBJ2-6
TGTGCCAGCAGCCCGCCAACAGGGGGATCTGGGGCCAACGTCCTGACTTTC
CASSPPTGGSGANVLTF
>-|-|TRBV29-1|TRBJ1-1
TGCAGCACTAGACAGGACGACACTGAAGCTTTCTTT
CSTRQDDTEAFF
>few|-|TRBV7-7|TRBJ1-1
TGTGCCAGCAGCTACGACAGGAACACTGAAGCTTTCTTT
CASSYDRNTEAFF
>-|-|TRBV5-5|TRBJ2-1
TGTGCCAGCAGCTTTGGTCTAGCCTACAATGAGCAGTTCTTC
CASSFGLAYNEQFF
>-|-|TRBV5-1|TRBJ1-4
TGCGCCAGCAGCTCCACTCAGACAGGAGGTAATGAAAAACTGTTTTTT
CASSSTQTGGNEKLFF
>-|-|TRBV21-1|TRBJ2-1
TGTGCCAGCAGCATTGGAGAGAATGAGCAGTTCTTC
CASSIGENEQFF
>once|TRBD1|TRBV5-1|TRBJ1-1
TGCGCCAGCAGCCTCACCCGAGGACAGGGAATGAACACTGAAGCTTTCTTT
CASSLTRGQGMNTEAFF
>few|-|TRBV28|TRBJ1-1
TGTGCCAGCAGTAACCCAGGGCCGGGAGCTTTCTTT
CASSNPGPGAFF
>-|-|TRBV6-1|TRBJ1-5
TGTGCCATCGGGACTAATCAGCCCCAGCATTTT
CAIGTNQPQHF
>-|TRBD1|TRBV5-4|TRBJ2-2
TGTGCCAGCAGTTACGGGACAGGGTACACCGGGGAGCTGTTTTTT
CASSYGTGYTGELFF